What follows are 7 T cell receptor beta chains derived from one specimen sequenced in a study of shared clonotypes between healthy human individuals. Naive CD8 cells comprised CD45RO-negative, CCR7-positively selected cells, excluding terminally differentiated effector memory CD45RA+ cells. The table came from immunoSEQ multiplex PCR; TCRdb's copy has only in-frame clones and leaves some out. This sample yields about 700,000 clones, of which roughly 94% are seen a single time; about a quarter belongs to the top ten. Sequencing was done on a sample of naive CD8+ T cells sorted from blood. These receptors were obtained from a man younger than 45 in good health.

The chain is built from TRBV7-9 and TRBJ2-7; D gene ambiguous. Looked up from germline, CDR1 is SEHNR and CDR2 is FQNEAQ (reference sequence). This CDR3 region has 14 residues. The germline V and J ends were trimmed by 5 bases and 4 bases, with 15 bases remaining between them. The CDR3 nucleotides read TGTGCCAGCAGCCCCACCGTACTCCCGTACGAGCAGTACTTC. Its translation: CASSPTVLPYEQYF. The variable domain in full, completed from reference TRBV7-9 and TRBJ2-7, reads DTGVSQNPRHKITKRGQNVTFRCDPISEHNRLYWYRQTLGQGPEFLTYFQNEAQLEKSRLLSDRFSAERPKGSFSTLEIQRTEQGDSAMYLCASSPTVLPYEQYFGPGTRLTVT.

The chain has TRBV28 and TRBJ1-4; 7 bases match TRBD1. The CDR3 runs to 15 residues. Trimming took 6 bases from V and 0 from J; bases not matched to a gene: 4. Germline CDR1 MDHEN, CDR2 SYDVKM. The CDR3 sequence is CASRQGLPTNEKLFF. CDR3 coding DNA: TGTGCCAGCAGACAGGGGCTCCCAACTAATGAAAAACTGTTTTTT. The entire variable domain, with the rest obtained from reference TRBV28 and TRBJ1-4, is as follows: DVKVTQSSRYLVKRTGEKVFLECVQDMDHENMFWYRQDPGLGLRLIYFSYDVKMKEKGDIPEGYSVSREKKERFSLILESASTNQTSMYLCASRQGLPTNEKLFFGSGTQLSVL.

This sequence joins TRBV27 and TRBJ2-3; D gene ambiguous. From germline, CDR1 is MNHEY and CDR2 SMNVEV (reference sequence). Deletions cut 5 bases from V and 3 bases from J, with 15 bases between. The CDR3 length is 15 residues. CDR3 sequence reads: CASSPRVGGTDTQYF. The CDR3 DNA follows: TGTGCCAGCAGTCCCCGGGTAGGCGGAACAGATACGCAGTATTTT.

Regarding this clone: Distinct nucleotide sequences in the sample also encode this CDR3. The chain combines TRBV9 with TRBJ2-1, with a possible D match to TRBD2 (6 bases). The V gene lost 0 bases and the J gene lost 0 bases, with 10 bases spanning the gap. Germline assignment: CDR1 SGDLS and CDR2 YYNGEE. The CDR3 sequence is 16 residues long. For the CDR3, the DNA is TGTGCCAGCAGCGTAGCACTAGCAGCCTCCTACAATGAGCAGTTCTTC. Its protein is CASSVALAASYNEQFF.

The gene calls are TRBV7-6 and TRBJ2-1; 14 bases fit TRBD2. The ends lost 0 bases at V and 8 bases at J; junction bases unmatched: 15. Germline CDR1 SGHVS, CDR2 FNYEAQ. The CDR3 loop spans 20 amino acids. The chain's CDR3 is CASSLARRGTSGSRWDEQFF. In DNA form, the CDR3 reads TGTGCCAGCAGCTTAGCGCGGAGGGGGACTAGCGGGAGCCGATGGGATGAGCAGTTCTTC.

In its sample, this clone was seen a few times. The chain is built from TRBV4-3 and TRBJ2-2; TRBD2 matches 8 bases. V gave up 4 bases and J gave up 2 bases; unmatched junction bases: 3. Per the germline V gene, CDR1 is LGHNA and CDR2 is YSLEER. This CDR3 has 15 residues. DNA of the CDR3: TGCGCCAGCAGCCTGGGACTAGATAACACCGGGGAGCTGTTTTTT. This translates into CASSLGLDNTGELFF.

The gene calls are TRBV5-8 and TRBJ2-1; TRBD2 matches 8 bases. Looked up from germline, CDR1 is SGHTS and CDR2 is YDEGEE. V lost 3 bases and J lost 6; bases outside the gene matches: 8. The CDR3 extends over 15 amino acids. CDR3 coding DNA: TGTGCCAGCAGCTCGAGGGGCGGGAGGTTCAATGAGCAGTTCTTC. Amino acids: CASSSRGGRFNEQFF.